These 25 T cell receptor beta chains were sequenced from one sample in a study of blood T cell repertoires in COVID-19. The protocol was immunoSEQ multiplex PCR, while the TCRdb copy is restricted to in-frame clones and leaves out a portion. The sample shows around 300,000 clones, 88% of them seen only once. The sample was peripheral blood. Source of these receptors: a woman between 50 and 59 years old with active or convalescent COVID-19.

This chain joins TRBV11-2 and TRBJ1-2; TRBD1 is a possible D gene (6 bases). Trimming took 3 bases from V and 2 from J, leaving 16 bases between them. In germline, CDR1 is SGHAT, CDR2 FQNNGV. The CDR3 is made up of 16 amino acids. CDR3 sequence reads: CASSLTDRLLNYGYTF. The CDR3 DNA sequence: TGTGCCAGCAGCTTGACCGACAGGCTTTTAAACTATGGCTACACCTTC.

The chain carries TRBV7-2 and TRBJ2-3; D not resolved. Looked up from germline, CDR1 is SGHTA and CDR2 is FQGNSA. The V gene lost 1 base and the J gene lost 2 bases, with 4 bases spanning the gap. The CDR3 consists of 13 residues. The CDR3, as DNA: TGTGCCAGCAGCTTAGACAACACAGATACGCAGTATTTT. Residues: CASSLDNTDTQYF. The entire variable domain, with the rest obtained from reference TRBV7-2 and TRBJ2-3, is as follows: GAGVSQSPSNKVTEKGKDVELRCDPISGHTALYWYRQSLGQGLEFLIYFQGNSAPDKSGLPSDRFSAERTGGSVSTLTIQRTQQEDSAVYLCASSLDNTDTQYFGPGTRLTVL.

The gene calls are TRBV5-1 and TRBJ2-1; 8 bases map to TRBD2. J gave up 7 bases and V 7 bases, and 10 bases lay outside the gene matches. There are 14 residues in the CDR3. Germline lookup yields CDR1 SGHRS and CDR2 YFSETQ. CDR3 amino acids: CASQGISGMNEQFF. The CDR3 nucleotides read TGCGCCAGCCAAGGAATTAGCGGGATGAATGAGCAGTTCTTC.

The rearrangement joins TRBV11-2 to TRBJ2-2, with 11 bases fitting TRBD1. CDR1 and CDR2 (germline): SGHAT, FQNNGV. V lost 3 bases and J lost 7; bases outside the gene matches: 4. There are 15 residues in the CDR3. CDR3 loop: CASSFGTGGHGELFF. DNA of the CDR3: TGTGCCAGCAGCTTCGGGACAGGGGGGCACGGGGAGCTGTTTTTT.

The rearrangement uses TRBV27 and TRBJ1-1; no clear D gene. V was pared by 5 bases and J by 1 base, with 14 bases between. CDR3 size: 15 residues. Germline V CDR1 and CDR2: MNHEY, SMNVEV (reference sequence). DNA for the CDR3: TGTGCCAGCAGTCCCCGAACAGTTTCGAACACTGAAGCTTTCTTT. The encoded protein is CASSPRTVSNTEAFF.

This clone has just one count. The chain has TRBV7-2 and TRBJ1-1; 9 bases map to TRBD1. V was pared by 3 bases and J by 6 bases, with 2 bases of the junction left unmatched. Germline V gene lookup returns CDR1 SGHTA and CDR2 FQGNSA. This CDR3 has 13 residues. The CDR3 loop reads CASSFDRGAEAFF. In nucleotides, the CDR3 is TGTGCCAGCAGCTTTGACAGGGGGGCTGAAGCTTTCTTT.

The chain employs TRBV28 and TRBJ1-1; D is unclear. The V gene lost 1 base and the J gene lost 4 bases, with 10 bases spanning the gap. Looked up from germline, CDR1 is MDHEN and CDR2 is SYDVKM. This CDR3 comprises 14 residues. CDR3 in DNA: TGTGCCAGCAGTTTATCAGGCTTGGGCACTGAAGCTTTCTTT. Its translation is CASSLSGLGTEAFF.

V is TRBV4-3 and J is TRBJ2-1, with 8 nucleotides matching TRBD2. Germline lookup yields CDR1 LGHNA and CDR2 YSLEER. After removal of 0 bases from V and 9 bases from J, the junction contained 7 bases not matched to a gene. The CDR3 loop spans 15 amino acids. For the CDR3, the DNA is TGCGCCAGCAGCCAAGATGAGCGGGAGTGGGGTGAGCAGTTCTTC. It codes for CASSQDEREWGEQFF.

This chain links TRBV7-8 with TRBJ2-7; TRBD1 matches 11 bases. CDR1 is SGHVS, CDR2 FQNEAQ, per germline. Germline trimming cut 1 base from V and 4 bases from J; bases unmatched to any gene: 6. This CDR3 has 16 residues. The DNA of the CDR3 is TGTGCCAGCAGCTTAGTTCTCGGGACAGGGGGATACGAGCAGTACTTC. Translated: CASSLVLGTGGYEQYF.

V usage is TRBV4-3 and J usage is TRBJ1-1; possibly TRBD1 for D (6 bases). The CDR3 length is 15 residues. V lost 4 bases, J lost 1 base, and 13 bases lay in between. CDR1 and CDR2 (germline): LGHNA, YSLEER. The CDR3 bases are TGCGCCAGCAGCCGATCCGGGGGGGCGAACACTGAAGCTTTCTTT. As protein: CASSRSGGANTEAFF.

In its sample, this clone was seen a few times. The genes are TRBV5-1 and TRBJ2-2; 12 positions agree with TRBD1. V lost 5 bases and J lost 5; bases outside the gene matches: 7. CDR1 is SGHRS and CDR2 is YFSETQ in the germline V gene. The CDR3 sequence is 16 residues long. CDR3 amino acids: CASSRGQGAPTGELFF. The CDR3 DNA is TGCGCCAGCAGTCGGGGACAGGGGGCGCCGACCGGGGAGCTGTTTTTT.

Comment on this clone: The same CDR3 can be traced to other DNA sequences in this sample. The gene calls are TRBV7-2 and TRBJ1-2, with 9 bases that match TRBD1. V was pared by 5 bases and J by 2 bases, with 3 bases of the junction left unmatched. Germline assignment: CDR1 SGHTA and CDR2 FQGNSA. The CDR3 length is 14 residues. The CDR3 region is CASSGGTGNYGYTF. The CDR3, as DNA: TGTGCCAGCAGCGGCGGGACAGGGAACTATGGCTACACCTTC.

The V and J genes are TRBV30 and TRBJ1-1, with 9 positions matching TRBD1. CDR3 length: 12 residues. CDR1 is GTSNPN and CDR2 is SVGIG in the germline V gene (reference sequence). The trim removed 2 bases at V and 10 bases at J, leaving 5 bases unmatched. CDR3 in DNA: TGTGCCTGGAGTCCCGGACAGGGGCCAGCTTTCTTT. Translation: CAWSPGQGPAFF.

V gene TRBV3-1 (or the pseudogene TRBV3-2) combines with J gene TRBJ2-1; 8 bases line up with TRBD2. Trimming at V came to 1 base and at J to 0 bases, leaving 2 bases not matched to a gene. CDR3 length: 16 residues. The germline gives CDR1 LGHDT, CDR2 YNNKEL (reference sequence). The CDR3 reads CASSQAGGSSYNEQFF. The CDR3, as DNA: TGTGCCAGCAGCCAAGCGGGGGGGAGCTCCTACAATGAGCAGTTCTTC.

This CDR3 reads CASSLALGDTIYF. CDR3 DNA sequence: TGTGCCAGCAGCTTAGCGCTGGGAGACACCATATATTTT. The chain is built from TRBV7-2 and TRBJ1-3, with D unclear. With 0 bases removed from V and 8 bases from J, the gap between germline ends came to 8 bases. The CDR3 has 13 amino acids. Germline lookup yields CDR1 SGHTA and CDR2 FQGNSA.

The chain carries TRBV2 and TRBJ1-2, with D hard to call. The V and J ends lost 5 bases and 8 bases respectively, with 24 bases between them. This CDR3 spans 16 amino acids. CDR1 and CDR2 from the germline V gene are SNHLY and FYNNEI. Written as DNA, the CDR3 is TGTGCCAGCAGTCCCAACCGCGGGCCCAACGGTGGGGGCTACACCTTC. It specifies CASSPNRGPNGGGYTF.

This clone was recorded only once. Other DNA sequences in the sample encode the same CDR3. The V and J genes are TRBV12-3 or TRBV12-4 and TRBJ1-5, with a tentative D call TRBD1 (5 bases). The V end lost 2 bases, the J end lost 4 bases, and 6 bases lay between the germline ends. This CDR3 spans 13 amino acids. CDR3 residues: CASSLPGNQPQHF. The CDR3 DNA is TGTGCCAGCAGTTTACCAGGGAATCAGCCCCAGCATTTT.

The CDR3 region has the DNA TGTGCCAGCAGTACAGGACAGGGTAAGACTTTCTTT. This codes for CASSTGQGKTFF. The J gene is TRBJ1-1, the V gene TRBV6-2 or TRBV6-3; 8 bases agree with TRBD1. The CDR3 length is 12 residues. Germline CDR1 is MNHEY and CDR2 is SVGEGT. V was pared by 5 bases and J by 12 bases, with 8 bases of the junction left unmatched.

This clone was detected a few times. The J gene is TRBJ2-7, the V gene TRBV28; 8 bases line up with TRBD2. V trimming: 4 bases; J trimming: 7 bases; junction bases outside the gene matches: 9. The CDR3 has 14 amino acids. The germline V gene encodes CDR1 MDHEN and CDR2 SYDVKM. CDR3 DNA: TGTGCCAGCAGTTCCACTACTAGCGGCGGGGAGCAGTACTTC. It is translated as CASSSTTSGGEQYF.

This CDR3 reads CASSEEGLAGGKQFF. For the CDR3, the DNA is TGTGCCAGCAGTGAGGAGGGACTAGCGGGAGGAAAGCAGTTCTTC. The chain joins TRBV6-4 to TRBJ2-1; TRBD2 matches 15 bases. The trim removed 3 bases at V and 11 bases at J, leaving 5 bases unmatched. Germline V CDR1 and CDR2: MRHNA, SNTAGT. There are 15 residues in the CDR3.

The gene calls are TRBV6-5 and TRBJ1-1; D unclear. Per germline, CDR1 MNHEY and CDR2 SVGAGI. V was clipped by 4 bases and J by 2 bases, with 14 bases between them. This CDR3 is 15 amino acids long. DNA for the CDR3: TGTGCCAGCAGTTCCCATCTCCGGGTAAACACTGAAGCTTTCTTT. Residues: CASSSHLRVNTEAFF.

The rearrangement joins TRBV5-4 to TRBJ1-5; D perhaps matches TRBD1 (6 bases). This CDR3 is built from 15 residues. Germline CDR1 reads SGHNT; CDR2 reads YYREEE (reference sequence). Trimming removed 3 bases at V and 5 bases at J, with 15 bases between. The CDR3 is CASSSGGMRDQPQHF. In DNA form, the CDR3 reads TGTGCCAGCAGCTCTGGGGGCATGCGGGATCAGCCCCAGCATTTT.

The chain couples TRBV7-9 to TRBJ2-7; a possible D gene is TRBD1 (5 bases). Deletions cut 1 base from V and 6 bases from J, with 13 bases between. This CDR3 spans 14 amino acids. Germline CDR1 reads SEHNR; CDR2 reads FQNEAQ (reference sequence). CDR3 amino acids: CASSLDLQVGEQYF. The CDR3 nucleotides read TGTGCCAGCAGCTTAGATTTACAGGTTGGCGAGCAGTACTTC.

CDR3 amino acids: CASGFSSGDSYEQYF. The CDR3 region has the DNA TGTGCCAGCGGATTTAGTAGCGGGGACTCCTACGAGCAGTACTTC. V gene TRBV6-5 combines with J gene TRBJ2-7, with TRBD2 matching 8 bases. Germline loops: CDR1 MNHEY, CDR2 SVGAGI. J was trimmed by 0 bases and V by 8 bases; bases with no gene match: 9. The CDR3 has 15 residues.

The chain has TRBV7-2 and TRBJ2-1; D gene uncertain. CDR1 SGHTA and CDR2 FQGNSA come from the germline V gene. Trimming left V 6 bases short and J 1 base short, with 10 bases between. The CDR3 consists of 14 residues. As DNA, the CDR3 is TGTGCCAGCAGTTTATCAAATTCCTACAATGAGCAGTTCTTC. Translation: CASSLSNSYNEQFF.